This T cell receptor (beta chain) was recorded in a study of technical replicates of blood from several donors. CDR1 is SGHRS, CDR2 YFSETQ, per germline. V shed 4 bases, J shed 4 bases, and the junction held 6 bases outside the gene matches. This CDR3 region has 14 residues. Generated by immunoSEQ multiplex PCR, the TCRdb table keeps only in-frame clones and is missing some. This sample has 60,000 or so clones; around 87% occur once, and the top ten carry roughly 5.2%. This receptor was obtained from a human donor in good health. Some clones in this sample may be carry-over from other donors' samples. V usage is TRBV5-1 and J usage is TRBJ2-7; 9 nucleotides align to TRBD1. The source material was PBMCs. The CDR3 loop is CASSPGQGWYEQYF. In DNA, the CDR3 is TGCGCCAGCAGCCCCGGACAGGGGTGGTACGAGCAGTACTTC.